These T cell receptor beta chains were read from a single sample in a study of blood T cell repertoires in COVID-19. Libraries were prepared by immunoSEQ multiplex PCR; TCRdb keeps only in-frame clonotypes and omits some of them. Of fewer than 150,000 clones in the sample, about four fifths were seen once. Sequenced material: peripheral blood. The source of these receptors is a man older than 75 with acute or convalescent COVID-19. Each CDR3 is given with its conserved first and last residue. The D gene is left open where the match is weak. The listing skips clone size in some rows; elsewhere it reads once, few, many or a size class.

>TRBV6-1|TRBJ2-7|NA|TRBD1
CASSESVATGGFYEQYF
TGTGCCAGCAGTGAAAGTGTGGCAACAGGGGGCTTTTACGAGCAGTACTTC
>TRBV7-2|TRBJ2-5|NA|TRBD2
CASSSGLAGKTQYF
TGTGCCAGCAGCTCCGGACTAGCGGGGAAGACCCAGTACTTC
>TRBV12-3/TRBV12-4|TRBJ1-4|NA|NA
CASNRGQNEKLFF
TGTGCCAGCAATCGTGGGCAGAATGAAAAACTGTTTTTT
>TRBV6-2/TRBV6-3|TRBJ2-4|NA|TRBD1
CASSPRQGGKNIQYF
TGTGCCAGCAGTCCCCGACAGGGGGGGAAAAACATTCAGTACTTC
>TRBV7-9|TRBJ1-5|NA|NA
CASSPGTSNQPQHF
TGTGCCAGCAGCCCCGGGACAAGCAATCAGCCCCAGCATTTT
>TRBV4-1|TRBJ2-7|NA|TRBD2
CASSTLGGATYEQYF
TGCGCCAGTTCTACCCTCGGGGGGGCCACCTACGAGCAGTACTTC
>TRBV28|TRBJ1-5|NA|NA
CASRPAGRTYQPQHF
TGTGCCAGCAGACCCGCGGGGAGGACTTATCAGCCCCAGCATTTT
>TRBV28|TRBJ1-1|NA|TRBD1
CASSSVGTENTEAFF
TGTGCCAGCAGTTCGGTGGGGACAGAGAACACTGAAGCTTTCTTT
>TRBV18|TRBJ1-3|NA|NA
CASSPLLSGNTIYF
TGTGCCAGCTCACCTTTATTATCTGGAAACACCATATATTTT
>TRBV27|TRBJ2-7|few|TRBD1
CASSLRPGQGLTYEQYF
TGTGCCAGCAGTCTCCGGCCGGGACAGGGTTTAACCTACGAGCAGTACTTC
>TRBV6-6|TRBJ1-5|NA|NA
CASRTTGEGNQPQHF
TGTGCCAGCAGAACTACGGGGGAAGGCAATCAGCCCCAGCATTTT
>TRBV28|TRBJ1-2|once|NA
CASSFSFGYTF
TGTGCCAGCAGTTTTAGCTTTGGCTACACCTTC
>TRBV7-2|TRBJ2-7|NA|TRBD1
CASSLTPTGRYEQYF
TGTGCCAGCAGCTTAACCCCGACAGGGCGCTACGAGCAGTACTTC
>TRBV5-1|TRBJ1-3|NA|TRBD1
CASSLPTGVGNTIYF
TGCGCCAGCAGCTTGCCGACAGGGGTAGGAAACACCATATATTTT
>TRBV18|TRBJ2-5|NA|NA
CASSPRQETQYF
TGTGCCAGCTCACCGCGACAAGAGACCCAGTACTTC
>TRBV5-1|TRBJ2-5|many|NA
CASSLGLPPETQYF
TGCGCCAGCAGCTTAGGACTGCCCCCGGAGACCCAGTACTTC
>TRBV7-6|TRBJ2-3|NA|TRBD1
CASSTRPGQGADTQYF
TGTGCCAGCAGCACCAGACCGGGACAGGGGGCAGATACGCAGTATTTT
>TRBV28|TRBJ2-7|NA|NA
CASTLQGRNEQYF
TGTGCCAGCACCCTCCAAGGGAGGAACGAGCAGTACTTC
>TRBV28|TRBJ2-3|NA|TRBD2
CASSLGKARAGRVVDTQYF
TGTGCCAGCAGTTTAGGAAAAGCTCGAGCGGGGAGGGTTGTAGATACGCAGTATTTT
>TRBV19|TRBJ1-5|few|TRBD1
CASSDRAKRQPQHF
TGTGCCAGTAGCGACAGGGCAAAGCGACAGCCCCAGCATTTT
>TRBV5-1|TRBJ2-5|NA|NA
CASSFGLQETQYF
TGCGCCAGCAGCTTTGGACTGCAAGAGACCCAGTACTTC
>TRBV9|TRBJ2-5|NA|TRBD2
CASRRALAPQETQYF
TGTGCCAGCAGACGAGCACTAGCGCCTCAAGAGACCCAGTACTTC
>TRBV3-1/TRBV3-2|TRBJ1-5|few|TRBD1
CASSQGDRGHQPQHF
TGTGCCAGCAGCCAAGGGGACAGGGGGCATCAGCCCCAGCATTTT
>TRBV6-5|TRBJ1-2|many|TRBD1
CATTGTGGIGYTF
TGTGCCACCACCGGGACAGGGGGCATTGGCTACACCTTC
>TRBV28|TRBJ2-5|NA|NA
CASSLSALPGETQYF
TGTGCCAGCAGTTTATCTGCTCTCCCGGGAGAGACCCAGTACTTC
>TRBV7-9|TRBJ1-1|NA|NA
CASSPTAGTEAFF
TGTGCCAGCAGCCCTACAGCAGGGACTGAAGCTTTCTTT
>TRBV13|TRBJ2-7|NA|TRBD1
CASSIDRTGGPYEQYF
TGTGCCAGCAGCATCGACCGGACAGGGGGACCCTACGAGCAGTACTTC
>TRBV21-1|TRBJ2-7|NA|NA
CASGAPLDRSYEQYF
TGTGCCAGCGGAGCCCCCTTAGACAGGTCCTACGAGCAGTACTTC
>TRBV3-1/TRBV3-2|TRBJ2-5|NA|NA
CASSQEGTGEIGTQYF
TGTGCCAGCAGCCAAGAGGGTACGGGGGAGATTGGGACCCAGTACTTC
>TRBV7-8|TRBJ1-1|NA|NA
CASSLVHQNTEAFF
TGTGCCAGCAGCTTAGTACACCAGAACACTGAAGCTTTCTTT
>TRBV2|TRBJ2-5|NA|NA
CASSRGETQYF
TGTGCCAGCAGTCGAGGGGAGACCCAGTACTTC
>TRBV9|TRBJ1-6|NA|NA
CASSVAGAGNSPLHF
TGTGCCAGCAGCGTAGCAGGGGCTGGGAATTCACCCCTCCACTTT
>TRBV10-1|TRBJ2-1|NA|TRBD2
CASSEKGRGGLDEQFF
TGCGCCAGCAGTGAAAAGGGGCGGGGGGGCCTCGATGAGCAGTTCTTC
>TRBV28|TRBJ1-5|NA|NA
CASSLPGQAKPSNQPQHF
TGTGCCAGCAGTTTACCGGGACAAGCTAAACCTAGCAATCAGCCCCAGCATTTT
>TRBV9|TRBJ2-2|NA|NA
CASSPRGTTTGELFF
TGTGCCAGCAGCCCCCGAGGGACAACCACCGGGGAGCTGTTTTTT
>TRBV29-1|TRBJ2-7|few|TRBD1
CSVKTGPSYEQYF
TGCAGCGTTAAGACAGGGCCCTCCTACGAGCAGTACTTC
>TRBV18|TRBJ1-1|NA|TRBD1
CASSPLGQGAGTEAFF
TGTGCCAGCTCACCCTTGGGACAGGGGGCTGGCACTGAAGCTTTCTTT
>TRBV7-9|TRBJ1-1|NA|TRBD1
CASSRGGYTEAFF
TGTGCCAGCAGCCGAGGGGGCTACACTGAAGCTTTCTTT
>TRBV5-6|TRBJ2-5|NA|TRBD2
CASSLRLAGAYQETQYF
TGTGCCAGCAGCCTACGACTAGCGGGGGCCTACCAAGAGACCCAGTACTTC
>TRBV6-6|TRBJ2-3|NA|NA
CASIREGTDTQYF
TGTGCCAGCATTAGAGAAGGCACAGATACGCAGTATTTT
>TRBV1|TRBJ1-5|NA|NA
CTRKRTREVIYQPQHF
TGCACCAGGAAGAGGACCCGGGAGGTAATTTATCAGCCCCAGCATTTT
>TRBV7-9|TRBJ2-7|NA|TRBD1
CASSSWTGGDEQYF
TGTGCCAGCAGCTCCTGGACAGGGGGCGACGAGCAGTACTTC
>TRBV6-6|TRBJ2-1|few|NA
CASSHNNEQFF
TGTGCCAGCAGTCATAACAATGAGCAGTTCTTC
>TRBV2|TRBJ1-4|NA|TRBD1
CASKKQGERNEKLFF
TGTGCCAGCAAAAAACAGGGGGAAAGGAATGAAAAACTGTTTTTT
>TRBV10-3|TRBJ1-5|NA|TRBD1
CAISERRSGGGQPQHF
TGTGCCATCAGTGAGAGGCGATCAGGGGGCGGTCAGCCCCAGCATTTT
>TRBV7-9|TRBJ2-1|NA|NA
CASTVGALLNNEQFF
TGTGCCAGCACCGTGGGCGCCCTCCTGAACAATGAGCAGTTCTTC
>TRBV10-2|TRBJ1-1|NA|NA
CASNREGNTEAFF
TGCGCCAGCAACCGTGAGGGGAACACTGAAGCTTTCTTT
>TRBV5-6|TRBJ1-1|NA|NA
CASSLVDRYTEAFF
TGTGCCAGCAGCTTGGTGGACAGATACACTGAAGCTTTCTTT
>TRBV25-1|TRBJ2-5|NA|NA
CASSYQGSKETQYF
TGTGCCAGCAGTTACCAGGGCAGCAAAGAGACCCAGTACTTC
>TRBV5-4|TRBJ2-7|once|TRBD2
CASAPSGGAYEQYF
TGTGCCAGCGCCCCTAGCGGGGGGGCCTACGAGCAGTACTTC
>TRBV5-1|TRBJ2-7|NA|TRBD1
CASSLHQGAYEQYF
TGCGCCAGCAGCTTGCATCAGGGGGCCTACGAGCAGTACTTC
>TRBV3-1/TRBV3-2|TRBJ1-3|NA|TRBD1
CASSQRTGGEGNTIYF
TGTGCCAGCAGCCAACGAACAGGGGGCGAGGGAAACACCATATATTTT
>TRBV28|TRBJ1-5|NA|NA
CASSPESINQPQHF
TGTGCCAGCAGTCCGGAGAGTATAAATCAGCCCCAGCATTTT
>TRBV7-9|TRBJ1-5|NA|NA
CASSFRGQNQPQHF
TGTGCCAGCAGCTTTAGGGGACAAAATCAGCCCCAGCATTTT
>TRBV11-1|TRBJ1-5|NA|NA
CASSLERDQPQHF
TGTGCCAGCAGCTTAGAGAGGGATCAGCCCCAGCATTTT
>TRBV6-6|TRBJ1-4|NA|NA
CASSLGTGSNEKLFF
TGTGCCAGCAGTTTGGGCACAGGGTCTAATGAAAAACTGTTTTTT
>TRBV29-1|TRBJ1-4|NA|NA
CSVGESVNEKLFF
TGCAGCGTTGGGGAGAGTGTTAATGAAAAACTGTTTTTT
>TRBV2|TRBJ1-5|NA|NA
CASSKDSVNQPQHF
TGTGCCAGCAGTAAGGACAGTGTCAATCAGCCCCAGCATTTT
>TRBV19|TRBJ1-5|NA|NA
CASSGGKGNQPQHF
TGTGCCAGTTCGGGGGGAAAGGGCAATCAGCCCCAGCATTTT